Below are 2 T cell receptor beta chains sequenced from a single sample in a study of shared clonotypes between healthy human individuals. Assay: immunoSEQ multiplex PCR; the TCRdb copy retains only in-frame clones and omits some. The sample shows approximately 2.5 million clones, 93% of them seen only once. Sequenced: naive CD4+ T cells from PBMCs. Subset specified: CD45RA+ positively selected. The source of these receptors is a man younger than 30 in good health. Some clones in this sample may be carry-over from other donors' samples.

The rearrangement links TRBV10-1 to TRBJ2-7; unclear D gene. Trimming took 3 bases from V and 0 from J, leaving 3 bases between them. Germline V gene data show CDR1 as WNHNN and CDR2 as SYGVQD (reference sequence). The CDR3 consists of 12 residues. The DNA of the CDR3 is TGCGCCAGCAGTGACACCTCCTACGAGCAGTACTTC. Translation: CASSDTSYEQYF.

This chain joins TRBV7-9 and TRBJ2-3; tentative D call: TRBD2 (6 bases). The CDR3 extends over 19 amino acids. The germline gives CDR1 SEHNR, CDR2 FQNEAQ (reference sequence). The V and J ends lost 5 bases and 4 bases respectively, with 28 bases between them. Here the CDR3 reads CASSPGTFGRTGNPDTQYF. In DNA form, the CDR3 reads TGTGCCAGCAGCCCAGGGACCTTTGGGAGGACGGGGAACCCAGATACGCAGTATTTT.